This record looks at one T cell receptor (beta chain) sequence and its context. V was clipped by 2 bases and J by 0 bases, with 7 bases between them. This CDR3 contains 14 residues. The germline V gene has CDR1 MNHEY and CDR2 SVGEGT. TCRdb keeps only in-frame clones here, not all; method: immunoSEQ multiplex PCR. The sample has 300,000 to 400,000 clones, 85% to 90% seen once. The data belong to a study of Ad26.COV2.S vaccination and SARS-CoV-2 variants. Treatment indicated: some 20 received Ad26.COV2.S at low or high dose, single or two shots; about 5 received placebo; per-sample allocation not given. The samples were gathered on day 63 after the first injection of vaccine or placebo.

The sequence came from a person aged 18-60 years who received the Ad26.COV2.S COVID-19 vaccine or a placebo. The source was peripheral blood, collected in a trial of Ad26.COV2.S vaccine versus placebo. J is TRBJ1-1 and V is TRBV6-2 or TRBV6-3; TRBD1 might be the D (5 bases). The CDR3 DNA reads as TGTGCCAGCAGTTACCTCAGGGTGAACACTGAAGCTTTCTTT. Translation gives CASSYLRVNTEAFF.